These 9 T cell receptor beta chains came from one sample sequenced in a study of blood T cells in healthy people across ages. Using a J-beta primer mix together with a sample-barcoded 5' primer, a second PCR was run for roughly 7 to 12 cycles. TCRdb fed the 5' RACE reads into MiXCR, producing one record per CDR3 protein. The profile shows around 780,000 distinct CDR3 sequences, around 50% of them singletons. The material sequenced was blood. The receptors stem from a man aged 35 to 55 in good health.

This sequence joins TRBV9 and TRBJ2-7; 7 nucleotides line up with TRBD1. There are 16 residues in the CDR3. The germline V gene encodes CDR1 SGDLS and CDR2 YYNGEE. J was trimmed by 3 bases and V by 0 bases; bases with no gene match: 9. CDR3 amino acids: CASSVASQGFFYEQYF. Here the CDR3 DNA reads TGTGCCAGCAGCGTAGCTTCACAGGGGTTTTTCTACGAGCAGTACTTC. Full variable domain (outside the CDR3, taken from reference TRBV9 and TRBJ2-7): DSGVTQTPKHLITATGQRVTLRCSPRSGDLSVYWYQQSLDQGLQFLIQYYNGEERAKGNILERFSAQQFPDLHSELNLSSLELGDSALYFCASSVASQGFFYEQYFGPGTRLTVT.

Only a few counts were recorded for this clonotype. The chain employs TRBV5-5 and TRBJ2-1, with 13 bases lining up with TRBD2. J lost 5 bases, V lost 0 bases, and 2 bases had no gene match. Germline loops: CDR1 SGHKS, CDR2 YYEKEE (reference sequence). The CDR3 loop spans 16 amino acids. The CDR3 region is CASSLGLAGGNNEQFF. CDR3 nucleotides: TGTGCCAGCAGCTTGGGACTAGCGGGAGGTAACAATGAGCAGTTCTTC.

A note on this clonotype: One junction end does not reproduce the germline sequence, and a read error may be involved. The CDR3 loop reads CGARRGPSKETQYF. In nucleotides, the CDR3 is TGCGGTGCTAGGAGGGGACCCTCAAAAGAGACCCAGTACTTC. The chain carries TRBV20-1 and TRBJ2-5, with D possibly TRBD2 on 6 matching bases. Germline-derived CDR1 and CDR2 are DFQATT and SNEGSKA (reference sequence). This CDR3 comprises 14 residues.

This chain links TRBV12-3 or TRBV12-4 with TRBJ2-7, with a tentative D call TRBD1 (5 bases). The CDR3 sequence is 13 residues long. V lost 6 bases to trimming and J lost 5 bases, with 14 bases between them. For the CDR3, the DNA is TGTGCCAGCAGGCGCCCCCAGGGAAACGAGCAGTACTTC. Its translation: CASRRPQGNEQYF.

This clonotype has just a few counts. CDR3 amino acids: CASSQGNRRMNTEAFF. The CDR3 nucleotides are TGCGCCAGCAGCCAAGGAAATAGACGGATGAACACTGAAGCTTTCTTT. V and J are TRBV4-3 and TRBJ1-1; D gene uncertain. Between the trimmed V and J ends, which lost 1 base and 0 bases, there was a span of 12 bases. CDR1 and CDR2 (germline): LGHNA, YSLEER. The CDR3 spans 16 residues.

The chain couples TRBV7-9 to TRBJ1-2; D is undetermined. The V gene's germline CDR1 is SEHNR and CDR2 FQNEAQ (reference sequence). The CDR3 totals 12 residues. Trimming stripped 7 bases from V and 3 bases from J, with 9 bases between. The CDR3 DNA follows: TGTGCCAGCAAGGACGGAGACTATGGCTACACCTTC. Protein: CASKDGDYGYTF.

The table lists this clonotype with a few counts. Written as DNA, the CDR3 is TGTGCCAGCAGCCTCCGTCACGGAGGCTATGGCTACACCTTC. Translated: CASSLRHGGYGYTF. This chain connects TRBV9 to TRBJ1-2; D unresolved. CDR1 and CDR2 (germline): SGDLS, YYNGEE. The CDR3 has 14 residues. Between the trimmed V and J ends, which lost 4 bases and 4 bases, there was a span of 14 bases. Looking up the rest from reference TRBV9 and TRBJ1-2 gives the full variable domain: DSGVTQTPKHLITATGQRVTLRCSPRSGDLSVYWYQQSLDQGLQFLIQYYNGEERAKGNILERFSAQQFPDLHSELNLSSLELGDSALYFCASSLRHGGYGYTFGSGTRLTVV.

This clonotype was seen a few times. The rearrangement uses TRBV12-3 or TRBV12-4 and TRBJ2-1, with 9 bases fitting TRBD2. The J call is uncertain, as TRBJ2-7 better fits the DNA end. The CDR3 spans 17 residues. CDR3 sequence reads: CASSLSGGQSSYNEQYF. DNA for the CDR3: TGTGCCAGCAGCCTTAGCGGGGGCCAATCTTCCTACAATGAGCAGTACTTC.

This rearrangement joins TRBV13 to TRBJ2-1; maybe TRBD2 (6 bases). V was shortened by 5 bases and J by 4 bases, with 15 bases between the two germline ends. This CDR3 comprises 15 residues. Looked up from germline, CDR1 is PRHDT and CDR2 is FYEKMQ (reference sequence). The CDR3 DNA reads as TGTGCCAGCAGCCTCCGGGACTCCAAATACAATGAGCAGTTCTTC. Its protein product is CASSLRDSKYNEQFF.